This T cell receptor beta chain was retrieved from a study of Graves' ophthalmopathy and Graves' hyperthyroidism. This clonotype was detected ten times or more. Scientists amplified the TCR beta CDR3 regions from RNA transcripts. Second-round multiplex PCR followed a first-round RT-PCR using HTBI primers. MiXCR was run by TCRdb on the multiplex PCR reads, yielding one entry per CDR3 protein. In the table there are about 380,000 distinct CDR3 sequences, less than 20% of which are singletons. V gave up 6 bases and J gave up 9 bases, with 18 bases separating them. CDR3 length: 14 residues. Germline V gene sequence: CDR1 MNHNS, CDR2 SASEGT.

The sequence came from a woman between 18 and 29 years old with stable Graves' hyperthyroidism. The V gene is TRBV6-1, the J gene TRBJ2-4, with D perhaps matching TRBD1 or TRBD2 (6 bases each). The material sequenced was peripheral blood. CDR3 sequence reads: CASSHRRSGAIQYF. The CDR3 nucleotides read TGTGCCAGCAGCCACCGACGATCGGGGGCCATTCAGTACTTC.